This TCR beta chain is drawn from a study of spatial heterogeneity in lung cancer. This clonotype is labeled as medium-sized. As to time point: sample taken at primary tumor resection. Material for sequencing was whole RNA from tumor, nontumor lung or frozen PBMC, left unsorted. Every TCR cDNA molecule carried a tag that served as a unique molecular identifier. TCRdb reanalysed the 5' RACE reads using MiXCR and keeps one entry per CDR3 protein. The data contain 12,000 or so distinct CDR3 sequences, 13% to 15% of them singletons. The CDR3 spans 16 residues. Sequencing used PBMCs, obtained at surgery. This receptor was taken from a female donor with early-stage non-small cell lung cancer. V usage is TRBV21-1 and J usage is TRBJ1-1; the DNA was not compared with TRBD1, the D call given in the table. TRBV21-1 is an annotated pseudogene. The CDR3 protein is CASTTDHRGPRTEAFF. DNA for the CDR3: TGTGCCAGCACCACTGACCACAGGGGGCCGCGTACTGAAGCTTTCTTT.